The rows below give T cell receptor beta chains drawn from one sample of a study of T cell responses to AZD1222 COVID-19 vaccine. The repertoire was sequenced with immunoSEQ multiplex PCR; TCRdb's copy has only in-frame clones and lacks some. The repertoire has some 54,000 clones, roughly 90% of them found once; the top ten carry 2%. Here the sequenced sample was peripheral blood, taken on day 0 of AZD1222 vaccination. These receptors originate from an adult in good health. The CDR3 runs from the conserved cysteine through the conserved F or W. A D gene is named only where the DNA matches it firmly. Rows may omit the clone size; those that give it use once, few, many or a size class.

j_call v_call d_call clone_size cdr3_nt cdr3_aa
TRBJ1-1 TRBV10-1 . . TGCGCCAGCAGCTCCGGGACGGGGAACACTGAAGCTTTCTTT CASSSGTGNTEAFF
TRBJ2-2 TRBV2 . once TGTGCCAGCGTTCAGGGAAGGAACACCGGGGAGCTGTTTTTT CASVQGRNTGELFF
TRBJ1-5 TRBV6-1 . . TGTGCCAGCAGTGAAATAGGGAAAGATCAGCCCCAGCATTTT CASSEIGKDQPQHF
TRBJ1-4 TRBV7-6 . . TGTGCCAGCAGCTTAGACTTTGACAAGAATGAAAAACTGTTTTTT CASSLDFDKNEKLFF
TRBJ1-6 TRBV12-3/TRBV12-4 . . TGTGCCAGCAATGGCAGGTTGAATTCACCCCTCCACTTT CASNGRLNSPLHF
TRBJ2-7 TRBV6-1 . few TGTGCCAGCAGTGACGGGCATCTTCGGTTCTACGAGCAGTACTTC CASSDGHLRFYEQYF
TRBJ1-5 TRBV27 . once TGTGCCAGCGGCCAGGTGGGTAGCAATCAGCCCCAGCATTTT CASGQVGSNQPQHF
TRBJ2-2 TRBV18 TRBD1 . TGTGCCAGCTCACTACGAGCGACAGGGGACACCGGGGAGCTGTTTTTT CASSLRATGDTGELFF
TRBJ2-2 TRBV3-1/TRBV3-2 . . TGTGCCAGCAGCCAAGATGTACAGAACACCGGGGAGCTGTTTTTT CASSQDVQNTGELFF
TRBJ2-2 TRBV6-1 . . TGTGCCAGCAGTGAACGACAGGCGAACACCGGGGAGCTGTTTTTT CASSERQANTGELFF
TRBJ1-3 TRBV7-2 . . TGTGCCAGCAGGGACCAGGGACTAAAGGGGAACACCATATATTTT CASRDQGLKGNTIYF
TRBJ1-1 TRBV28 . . TGTGCCAGCAGAGGACAGTTGAACACTGAAGCTTTCTTT CASRGQLNTEAFF
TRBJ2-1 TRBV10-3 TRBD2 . TGTGCCATCAGTGGGACTAGCGGTTACAATGAGCAGTTCTTC CAISGTSGYNEQFF
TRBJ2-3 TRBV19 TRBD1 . TGTGCCAGTAGTATCGGACAGGGGGTTTTAGATACGCAGTATTTT CASSIGQGVLDTQYF
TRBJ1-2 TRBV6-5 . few TGTGCCAGCAGTTCTTCTTCCCGGTACGGCTATGGCTACACCTTC CASSSSSRYGYGYTF
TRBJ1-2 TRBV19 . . TGTGCCAGTAGTATAGATTCCAGGGGAGGCTATGGCTACACCTTC CASSIDSRGGYGYTF
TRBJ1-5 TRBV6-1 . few TGTGCCAGCAGTGAGTACCGGGATCAGCCCCAGCATTTT CASSEYRDQPQHF
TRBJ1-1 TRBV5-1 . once TGCGCCAGCAGCTTGGAACGGCACACTGAAGCTTTCTTT CASSLERHTEAFF
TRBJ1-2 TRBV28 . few TGTGCCAGCAGTAGGGGTAACTATGGCTACACCTTC CASSRGNYGYTF
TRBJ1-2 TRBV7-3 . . TGTGCCAGCAGCCCTGGAGAGAACTATGGCTACACCTTC CASSPGENYGYTF
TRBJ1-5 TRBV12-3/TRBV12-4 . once TGTGCCAGCAGTTTGGAAAGCAATCAGCCCCAGCATTTT CASSLESNQPQHF
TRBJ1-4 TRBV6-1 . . TGTGCCAGCAGTGATATATCAGCTAATGAAAAACTGTTTTTT CASSDISANEKLFF
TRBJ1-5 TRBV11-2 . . TGTGCCAGCAGCTTAGCTAGGGAACAGCCCCAGCATTTT CASSLAREQPQHF
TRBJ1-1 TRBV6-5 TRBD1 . TGTGCCAGCAGGAAAAACAGGGGCATGAACACTGAAGCTTTCTTT CASRKNRGMNTEAFF
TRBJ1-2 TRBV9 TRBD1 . TGTGCCAGCAGCGGACGGGACAGGGGGCTAAATGGCTACACCTTC CASSGRDRGLNGYTF
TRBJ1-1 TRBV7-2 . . TGTGCCAGCAGCCGTTTTCCGGGGAACACTGAAGCTTTCTTT CASSRFPGNTEAFF
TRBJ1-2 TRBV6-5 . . TGTGCCAGCATTCTGGACGTAGGACGTAGTAACGGCTACACCTTC CASILDVGRSNGYTF
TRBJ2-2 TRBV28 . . TGTGCCAGCAGTTCGGGCGGACAGTACACCGGGGAGCTGTTTTTT CASSSGGQYTGELFF